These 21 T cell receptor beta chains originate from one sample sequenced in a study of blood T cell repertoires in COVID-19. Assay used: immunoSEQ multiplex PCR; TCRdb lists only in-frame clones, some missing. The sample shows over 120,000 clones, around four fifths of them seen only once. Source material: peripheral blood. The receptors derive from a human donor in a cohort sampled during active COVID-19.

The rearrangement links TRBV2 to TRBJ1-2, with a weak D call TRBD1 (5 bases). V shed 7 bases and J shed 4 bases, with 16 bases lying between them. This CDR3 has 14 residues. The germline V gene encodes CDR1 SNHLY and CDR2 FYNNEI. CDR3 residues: CASIRGNLAYGYTF. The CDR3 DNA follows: TGTGCCAGCATTAGGGGCAATTTGGCCTATGGCTACACCTTC.

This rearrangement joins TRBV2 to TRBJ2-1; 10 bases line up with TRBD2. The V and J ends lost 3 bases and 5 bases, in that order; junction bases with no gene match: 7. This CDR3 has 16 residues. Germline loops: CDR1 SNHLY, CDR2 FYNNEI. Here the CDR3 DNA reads TGTGCCAGCAGTGACCTATTTGGGACTAGCGACAATGAGCAGTTCTTC. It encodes CASSDLFGTSDNEQFF.

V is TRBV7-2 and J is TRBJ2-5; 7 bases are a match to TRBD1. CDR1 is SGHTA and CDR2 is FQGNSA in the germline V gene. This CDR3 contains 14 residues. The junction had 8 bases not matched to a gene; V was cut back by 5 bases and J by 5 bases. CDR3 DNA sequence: TGTGCCAGCAGCAGGGGGCTAGCCTTGGAGACCCAGTACTTC. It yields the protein CASSRGLALETQYF. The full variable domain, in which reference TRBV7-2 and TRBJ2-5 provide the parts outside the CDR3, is GAGVSQSPSNKVTEKGKDVELRCDPISGHTALYWYRQSLGQGLEFLIYFQGNSAPDKSGLPSDRFSAERTGGSVSTLTIQRTQQEDSAVYLCASSRGLALETQYFGPGTRLLVL.

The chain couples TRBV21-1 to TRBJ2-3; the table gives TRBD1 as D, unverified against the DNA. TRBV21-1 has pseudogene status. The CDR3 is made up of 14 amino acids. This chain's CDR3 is CASSQDRGTDTQYF. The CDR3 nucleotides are TGTGCCAGCAGCCAGGACAGGGGCACAGATACGCAGTATTTT.

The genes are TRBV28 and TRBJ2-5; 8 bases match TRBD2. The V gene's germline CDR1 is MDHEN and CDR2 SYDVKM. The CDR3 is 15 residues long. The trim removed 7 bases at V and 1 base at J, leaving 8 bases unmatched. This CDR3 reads CASTQLSGGQETQYF. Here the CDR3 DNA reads TGTGCCAGCACACAGCTAAGCGGGGGCCAAGAGACCCAGTACTTC.

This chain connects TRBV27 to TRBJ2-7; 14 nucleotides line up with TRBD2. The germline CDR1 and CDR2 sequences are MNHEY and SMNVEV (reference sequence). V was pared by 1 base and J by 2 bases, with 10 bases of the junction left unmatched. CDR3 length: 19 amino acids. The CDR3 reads CASSLLRLAGGQLPYEQYF. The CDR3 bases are TGTGCCAGCAGTTTATTACGACTAGCGGGGGGGCAGTTACCCTACGAGCAGTACTTC.

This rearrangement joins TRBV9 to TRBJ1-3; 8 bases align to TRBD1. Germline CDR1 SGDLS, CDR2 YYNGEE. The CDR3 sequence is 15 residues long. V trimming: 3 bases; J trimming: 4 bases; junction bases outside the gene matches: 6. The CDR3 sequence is CASSARGLWGNTIYF. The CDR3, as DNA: TGTGCCAGCAGCGCCAGGGGGCTGTGGGGAAACACCATATATTTT.

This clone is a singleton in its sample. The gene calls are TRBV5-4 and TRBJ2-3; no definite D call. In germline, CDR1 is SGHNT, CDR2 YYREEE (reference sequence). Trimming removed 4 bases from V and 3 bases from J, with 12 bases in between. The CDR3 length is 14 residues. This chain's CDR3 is CASSPLSDTDTQYF. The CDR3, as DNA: TGTGCCAGCAGCCCCCTGTCAGATACAGATACGCAGTATTTT.

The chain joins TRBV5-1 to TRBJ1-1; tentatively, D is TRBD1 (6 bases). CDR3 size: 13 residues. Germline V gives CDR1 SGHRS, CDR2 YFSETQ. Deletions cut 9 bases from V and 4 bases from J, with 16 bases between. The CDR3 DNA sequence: TGCGCCACCCAGGACAGTGAGTTCACTGAAGCTTTCTTT. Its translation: CATQDSEFTEAFF. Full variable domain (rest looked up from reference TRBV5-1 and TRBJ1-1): KAGVTQTPRYLIKTRGQQVTLSCSPISGHRSVSWYQQTPGQGLQFLFEYFSETQRNKGNFPGRFSGRQFSNSRSEMNVSTLELGDSALYLCATQDSEFTEAFFGQGTRLTVV.

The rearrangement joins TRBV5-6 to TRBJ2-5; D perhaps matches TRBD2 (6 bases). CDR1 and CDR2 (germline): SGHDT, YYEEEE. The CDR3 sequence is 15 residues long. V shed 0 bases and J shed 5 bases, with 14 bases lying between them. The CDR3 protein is CASSLAGEIVETQYF. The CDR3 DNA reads TGTGCCAGCAGCTTGGCGGGAGAAATCGTGGAGACCCAGTACTTC.

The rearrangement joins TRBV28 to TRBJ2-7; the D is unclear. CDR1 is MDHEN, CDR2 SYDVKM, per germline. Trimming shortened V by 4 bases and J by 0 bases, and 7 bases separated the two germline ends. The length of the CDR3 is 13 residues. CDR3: CASSSTTSYEQYV. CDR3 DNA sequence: TGTGCCAGCAGTTCAACAACCTCCTACGAGCAGTACGTC.

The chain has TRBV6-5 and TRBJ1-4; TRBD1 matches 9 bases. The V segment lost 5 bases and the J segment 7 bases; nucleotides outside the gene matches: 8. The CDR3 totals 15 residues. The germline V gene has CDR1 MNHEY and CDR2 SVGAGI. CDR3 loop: CASSPGQGTFEKLFF. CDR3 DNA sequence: TGTGCCAGCAGTCCGGGACAGGGAACTTTTGAAAAACTGTTTTTT.

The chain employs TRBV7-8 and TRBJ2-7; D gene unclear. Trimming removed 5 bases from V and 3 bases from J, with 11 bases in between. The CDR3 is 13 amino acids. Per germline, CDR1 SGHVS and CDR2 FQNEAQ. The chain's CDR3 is CASSPSQVYEQYF. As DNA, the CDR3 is TGTGCCAGCAGCCCCTCTCAGGTCTACGAGCAGTACTTC. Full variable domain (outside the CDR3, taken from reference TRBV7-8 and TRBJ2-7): GAGVSQSPRYKVAKRGQDVALRCDPISGHVSLFWYQQALGQGPEFLTYFQNEAQLDKSGLPSDRFFAERPEGSVSTLKIQRTQQEDSAVYLCASSPSQVYEQYFGPGTRLTVT.

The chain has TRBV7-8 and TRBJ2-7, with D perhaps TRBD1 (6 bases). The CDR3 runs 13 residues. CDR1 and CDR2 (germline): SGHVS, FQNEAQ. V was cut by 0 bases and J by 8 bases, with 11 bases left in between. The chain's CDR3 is CASSLAGAVQQYF. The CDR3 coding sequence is TGTGCCAGCAGCTTAGCGGGGGCCGTCCAGCAGTACTTC.

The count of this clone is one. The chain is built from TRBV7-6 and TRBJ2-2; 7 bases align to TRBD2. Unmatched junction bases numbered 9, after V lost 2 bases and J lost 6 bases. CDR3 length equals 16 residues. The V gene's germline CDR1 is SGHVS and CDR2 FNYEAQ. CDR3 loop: CASSLLGGRGSGELFF. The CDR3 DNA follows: TGTGCCAGCAGCTTATTGGGCGGGAGAGGCTCCGGGGAGCTGTTTTTT.

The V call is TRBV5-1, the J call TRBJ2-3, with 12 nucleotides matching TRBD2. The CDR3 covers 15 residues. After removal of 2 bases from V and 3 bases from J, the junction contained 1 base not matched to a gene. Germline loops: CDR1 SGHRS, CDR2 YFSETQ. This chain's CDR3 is CASSFLAGGTDTQYF. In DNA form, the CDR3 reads TGCGCCAGCAGCTTCCTAGCGGGGGGGACAGATACGCAGTATTTT.

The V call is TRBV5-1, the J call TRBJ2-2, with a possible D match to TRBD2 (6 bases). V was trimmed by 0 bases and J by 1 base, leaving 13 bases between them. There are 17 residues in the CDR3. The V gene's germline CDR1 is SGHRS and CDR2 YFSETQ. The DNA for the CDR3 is TGCGCCAGCAGCTTGGGTACCGGGACTCAGAACACCGGGGAGCTGTTTTTT. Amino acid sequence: CASSLGTGTQNTGELFF.

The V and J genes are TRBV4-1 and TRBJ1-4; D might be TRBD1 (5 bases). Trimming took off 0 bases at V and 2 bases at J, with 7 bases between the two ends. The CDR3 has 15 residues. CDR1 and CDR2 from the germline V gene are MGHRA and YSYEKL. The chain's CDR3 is CASSQEAGTNEKLFF. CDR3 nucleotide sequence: TGCGCCAGCAGCCAAGAGGCAGGGACTAATGAAAAACTGTTTTTT.

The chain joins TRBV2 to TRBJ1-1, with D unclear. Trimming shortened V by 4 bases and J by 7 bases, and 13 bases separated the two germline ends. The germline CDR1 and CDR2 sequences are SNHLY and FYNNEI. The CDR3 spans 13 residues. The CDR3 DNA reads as TGTGCCAGCAGTGTGCAGCCGAGACATGAAGCTTTCTTT. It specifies CASSVQPRHEAFF. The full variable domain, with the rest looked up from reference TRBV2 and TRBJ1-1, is EPEVTQTPSHQVTQMGQEVILRCVPISNHLYFYWYRQILGQKVEFLVSFYNNEISEKSEIFDDQFSVERPDGSNFTLKIRSTKLEDSAMYFCASSVQPRHEAFFGQGTRLTVV.

CDR3 amino acids: CAWAAGADTEAFF. The CDR3 bases are TGTGCCTGGGCGGCGGGGGCCGACACTGAAGCTTTCTTT. The chain joins TRBV30 to TRBJ1-1; D may be TRBD1 (6 bases). Germline assignment: CDR1 GTSNPN and CDR2 SVGIG (reference sequence). V dropped 5 bases and J dropped 3 bases, with 13 bases sitting between them. The length of the CDR3 is 13 residues.

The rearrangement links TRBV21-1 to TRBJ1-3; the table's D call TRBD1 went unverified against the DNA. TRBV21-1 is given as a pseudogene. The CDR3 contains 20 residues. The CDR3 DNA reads TGTGCCAGCAGCAAAGGAACCCAACCTCGACAGGGGGCGGCTGGAAACACCATATATTTT. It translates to CASSKGTQPRQGAAGNTIYF.